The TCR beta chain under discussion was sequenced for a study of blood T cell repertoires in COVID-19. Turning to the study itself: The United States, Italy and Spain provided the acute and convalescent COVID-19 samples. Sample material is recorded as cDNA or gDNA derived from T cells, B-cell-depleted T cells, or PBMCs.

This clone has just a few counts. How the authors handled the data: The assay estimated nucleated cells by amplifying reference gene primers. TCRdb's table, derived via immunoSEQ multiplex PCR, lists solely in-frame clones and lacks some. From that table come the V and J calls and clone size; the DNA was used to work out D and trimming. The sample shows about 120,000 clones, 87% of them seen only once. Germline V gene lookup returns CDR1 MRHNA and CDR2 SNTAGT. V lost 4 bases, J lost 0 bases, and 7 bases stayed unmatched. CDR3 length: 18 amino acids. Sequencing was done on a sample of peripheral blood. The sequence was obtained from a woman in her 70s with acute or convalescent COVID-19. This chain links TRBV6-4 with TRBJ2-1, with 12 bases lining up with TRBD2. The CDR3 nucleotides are TGTGCCAGCAGTGCACTAGCGGGGGGCCCAGGCTCCTACAATGAGCAGTTCTTC. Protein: CASSALAGGPGSYNEQFF.